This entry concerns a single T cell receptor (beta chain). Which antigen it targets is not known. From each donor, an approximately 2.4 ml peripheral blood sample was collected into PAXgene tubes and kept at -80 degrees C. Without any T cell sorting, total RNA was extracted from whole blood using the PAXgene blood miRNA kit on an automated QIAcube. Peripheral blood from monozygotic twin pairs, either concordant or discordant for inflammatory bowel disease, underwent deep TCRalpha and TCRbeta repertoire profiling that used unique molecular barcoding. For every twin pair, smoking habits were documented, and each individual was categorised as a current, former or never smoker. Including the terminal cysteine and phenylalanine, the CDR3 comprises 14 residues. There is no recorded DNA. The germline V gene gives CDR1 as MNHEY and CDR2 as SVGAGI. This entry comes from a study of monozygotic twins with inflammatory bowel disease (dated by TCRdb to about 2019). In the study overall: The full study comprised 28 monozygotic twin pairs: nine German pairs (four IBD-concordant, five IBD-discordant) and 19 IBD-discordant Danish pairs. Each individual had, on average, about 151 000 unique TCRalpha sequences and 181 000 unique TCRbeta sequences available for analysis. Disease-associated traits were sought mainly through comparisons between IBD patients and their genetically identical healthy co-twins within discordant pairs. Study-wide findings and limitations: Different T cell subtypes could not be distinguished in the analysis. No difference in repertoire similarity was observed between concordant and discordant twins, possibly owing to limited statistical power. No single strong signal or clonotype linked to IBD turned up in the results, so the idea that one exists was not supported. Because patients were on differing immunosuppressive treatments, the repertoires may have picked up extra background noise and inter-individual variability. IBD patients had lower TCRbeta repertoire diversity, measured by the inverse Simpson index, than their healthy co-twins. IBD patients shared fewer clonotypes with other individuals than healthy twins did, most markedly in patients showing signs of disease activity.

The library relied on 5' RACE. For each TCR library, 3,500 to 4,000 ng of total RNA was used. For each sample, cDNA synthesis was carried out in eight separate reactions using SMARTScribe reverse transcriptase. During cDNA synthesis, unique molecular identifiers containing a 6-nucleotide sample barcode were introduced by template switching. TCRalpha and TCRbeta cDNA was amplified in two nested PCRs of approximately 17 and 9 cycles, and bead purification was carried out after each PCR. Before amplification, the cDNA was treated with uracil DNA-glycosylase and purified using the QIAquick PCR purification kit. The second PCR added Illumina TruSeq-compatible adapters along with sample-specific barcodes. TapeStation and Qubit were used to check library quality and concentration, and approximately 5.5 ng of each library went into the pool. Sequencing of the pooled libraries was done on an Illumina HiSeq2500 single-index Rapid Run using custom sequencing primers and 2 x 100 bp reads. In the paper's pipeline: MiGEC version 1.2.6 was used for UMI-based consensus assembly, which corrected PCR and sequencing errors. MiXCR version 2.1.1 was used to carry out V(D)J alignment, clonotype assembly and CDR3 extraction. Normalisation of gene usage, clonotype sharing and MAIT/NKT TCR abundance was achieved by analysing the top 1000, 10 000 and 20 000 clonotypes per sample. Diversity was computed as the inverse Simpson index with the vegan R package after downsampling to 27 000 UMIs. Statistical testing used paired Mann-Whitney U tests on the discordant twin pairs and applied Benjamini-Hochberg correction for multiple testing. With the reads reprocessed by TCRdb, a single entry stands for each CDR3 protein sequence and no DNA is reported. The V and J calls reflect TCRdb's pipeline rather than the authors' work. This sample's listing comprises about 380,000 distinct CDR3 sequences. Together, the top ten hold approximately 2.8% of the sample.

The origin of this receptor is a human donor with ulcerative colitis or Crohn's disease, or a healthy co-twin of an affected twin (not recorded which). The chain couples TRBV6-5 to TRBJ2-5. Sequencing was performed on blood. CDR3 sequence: CASSSDSNQETQYF.